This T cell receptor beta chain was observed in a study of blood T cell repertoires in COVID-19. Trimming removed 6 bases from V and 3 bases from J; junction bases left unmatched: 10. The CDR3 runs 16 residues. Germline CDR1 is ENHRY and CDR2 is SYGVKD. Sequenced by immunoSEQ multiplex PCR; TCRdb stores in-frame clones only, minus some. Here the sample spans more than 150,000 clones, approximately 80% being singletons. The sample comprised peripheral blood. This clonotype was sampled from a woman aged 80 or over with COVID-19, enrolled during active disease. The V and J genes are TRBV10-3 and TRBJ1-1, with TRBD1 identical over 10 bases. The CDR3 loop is CAISGRTGGPDTEAFF. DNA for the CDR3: TGTGCCATCAGCGGGCGGACAGGGGGGCCGGACACTGAAGCTTTCTTT.